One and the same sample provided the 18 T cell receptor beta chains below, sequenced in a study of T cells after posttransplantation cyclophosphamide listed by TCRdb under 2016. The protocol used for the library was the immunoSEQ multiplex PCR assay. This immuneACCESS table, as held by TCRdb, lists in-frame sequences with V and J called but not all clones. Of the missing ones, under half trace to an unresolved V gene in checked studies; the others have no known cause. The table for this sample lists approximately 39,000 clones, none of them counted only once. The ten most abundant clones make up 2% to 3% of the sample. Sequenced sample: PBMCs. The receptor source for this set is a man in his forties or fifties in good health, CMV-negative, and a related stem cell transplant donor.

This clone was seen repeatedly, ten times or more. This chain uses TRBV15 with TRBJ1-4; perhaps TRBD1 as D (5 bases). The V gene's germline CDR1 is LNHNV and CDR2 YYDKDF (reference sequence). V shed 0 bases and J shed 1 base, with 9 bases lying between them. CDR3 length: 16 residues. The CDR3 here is CATSRDQGLTNEKLFF. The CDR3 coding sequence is TGTGCCACCAGCAGAGATCAGGGATTAACTAATGAAAAACTGTTTTTT.

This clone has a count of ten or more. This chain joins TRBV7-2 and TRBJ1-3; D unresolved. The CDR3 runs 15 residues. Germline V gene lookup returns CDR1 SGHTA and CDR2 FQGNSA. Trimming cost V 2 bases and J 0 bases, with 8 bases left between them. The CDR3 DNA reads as TGTGCCAGCAGCTTATTTACGGGCTCTGGAAACACCATATATTTT. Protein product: CASSLFTGSGNTIYF. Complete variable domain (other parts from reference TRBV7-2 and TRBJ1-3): GAGVSQSPSNKVTEKGKDVELRCDPISGHTALYWYRQSLGQGLEFLIYFQGNSAPDKSGLPSDRFSAERTGGSVSTLTIQRTQQEDSAVYLCASSLFTGSGNTIYFGEGSWLTVV.

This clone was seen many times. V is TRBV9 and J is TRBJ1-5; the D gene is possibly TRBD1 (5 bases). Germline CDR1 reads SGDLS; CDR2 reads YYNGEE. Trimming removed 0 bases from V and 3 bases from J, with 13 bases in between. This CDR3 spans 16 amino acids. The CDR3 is CASSVAQAPLNQPQHF. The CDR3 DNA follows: TGTGCCAGCAGCGTAGCACAGGCCCCTCTCAATCAGCCCCAGCATTTT.

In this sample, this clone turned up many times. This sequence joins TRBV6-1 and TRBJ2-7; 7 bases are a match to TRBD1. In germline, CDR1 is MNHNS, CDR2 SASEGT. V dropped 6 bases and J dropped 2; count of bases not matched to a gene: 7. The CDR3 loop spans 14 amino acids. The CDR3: CASRADGTAYEQYF. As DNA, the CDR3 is TGTGCCAGCAGAGCTGACGGGACAGCCTACGAGCAGTACTTC.

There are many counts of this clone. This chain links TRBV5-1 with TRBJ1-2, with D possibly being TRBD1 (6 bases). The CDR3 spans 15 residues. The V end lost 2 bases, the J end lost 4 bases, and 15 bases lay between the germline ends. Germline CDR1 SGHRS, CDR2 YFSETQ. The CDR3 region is CASSLQLGTPYGYTF. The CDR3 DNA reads TGCGCCAGCAGCTTACAGTTGGGGACACCCTATGGCTACACCTTC.

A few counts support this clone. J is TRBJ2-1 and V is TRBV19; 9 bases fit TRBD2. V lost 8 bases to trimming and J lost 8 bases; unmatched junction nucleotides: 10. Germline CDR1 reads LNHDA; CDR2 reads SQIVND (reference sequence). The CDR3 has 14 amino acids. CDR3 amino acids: CASSLAGGVYEQFF. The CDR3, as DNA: TGTGCCAGTTCCCTGGCGGGAGGGGTTTATGAGCAGTTCTTC. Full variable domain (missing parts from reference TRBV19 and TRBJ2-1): DGGITQSPKYLFRKEGQNVTLSCEQNLNHDAMYWYRQDPGQGLRLIYYSQIVNDFQKGDIAEGYSVSREKKESFPLTVTSAQKNPTAFYLCASSLAGGVYEQFFGPGTRLTVL.

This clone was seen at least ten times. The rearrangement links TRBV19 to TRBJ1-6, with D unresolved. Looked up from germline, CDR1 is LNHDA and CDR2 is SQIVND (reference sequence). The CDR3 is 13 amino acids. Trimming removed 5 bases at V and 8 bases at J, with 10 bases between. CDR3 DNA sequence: TGTGCCAGTAGTCGGCTGAGGGATTCACCCCTCCACTTT. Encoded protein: CASSRLRDSPLHF.

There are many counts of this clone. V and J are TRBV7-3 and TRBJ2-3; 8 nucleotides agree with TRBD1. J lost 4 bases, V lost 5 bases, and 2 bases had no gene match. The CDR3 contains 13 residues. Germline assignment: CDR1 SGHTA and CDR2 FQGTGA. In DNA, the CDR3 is TGTGCCAGCAGCCGACAGGGGTCAGATACGCAGTATTTT. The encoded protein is CASSRQGSDTQYF.

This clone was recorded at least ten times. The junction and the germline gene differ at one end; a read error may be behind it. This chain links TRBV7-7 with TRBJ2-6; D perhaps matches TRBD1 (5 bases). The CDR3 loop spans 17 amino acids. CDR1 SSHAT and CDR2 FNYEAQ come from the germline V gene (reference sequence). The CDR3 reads CASSLGARNSGANVLTF. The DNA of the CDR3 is TGTGCTAGCAGCTTAGGGGCTCGAAACTCTGGGGCCAACGTCCTGACTTTC.

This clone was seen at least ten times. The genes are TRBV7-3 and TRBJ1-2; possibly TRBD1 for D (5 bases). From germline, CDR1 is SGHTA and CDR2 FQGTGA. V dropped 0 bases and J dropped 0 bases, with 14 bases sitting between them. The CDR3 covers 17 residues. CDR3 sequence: CASSLTGGEPTNYGYTF. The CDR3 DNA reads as TGTGCCAGCAGCTTAACGGGAGGGGAACCCACTAACTATGGCTACACCTTC.

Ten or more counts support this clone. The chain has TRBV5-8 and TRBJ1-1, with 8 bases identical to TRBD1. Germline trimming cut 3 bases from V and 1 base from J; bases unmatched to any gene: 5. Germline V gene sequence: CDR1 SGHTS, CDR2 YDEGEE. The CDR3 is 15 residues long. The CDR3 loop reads CASSSGQGSNTEAFF. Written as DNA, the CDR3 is TGTGCCAGCAGCTCCGGACAGGGTTCGAACACTGAAGCTTTCTTT.

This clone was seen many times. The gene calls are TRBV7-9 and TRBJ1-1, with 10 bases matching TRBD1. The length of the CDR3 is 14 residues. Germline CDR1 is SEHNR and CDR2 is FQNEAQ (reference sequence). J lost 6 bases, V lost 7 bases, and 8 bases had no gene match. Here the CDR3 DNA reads TGTGCCAGCAACAGACAGGGGGCAGCCCCTGAAGCTTTCTTT. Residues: CASNRQGAAPEAFF.

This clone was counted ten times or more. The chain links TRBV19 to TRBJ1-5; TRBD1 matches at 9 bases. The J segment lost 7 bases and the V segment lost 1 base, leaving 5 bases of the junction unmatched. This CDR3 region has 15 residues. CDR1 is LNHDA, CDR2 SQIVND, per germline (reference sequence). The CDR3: CASSIVQGAGQPQHF. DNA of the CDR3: TGTGCCAGTAGTATAGTACAGGGGGCTGGGCAGCCCCAGCATTTT.

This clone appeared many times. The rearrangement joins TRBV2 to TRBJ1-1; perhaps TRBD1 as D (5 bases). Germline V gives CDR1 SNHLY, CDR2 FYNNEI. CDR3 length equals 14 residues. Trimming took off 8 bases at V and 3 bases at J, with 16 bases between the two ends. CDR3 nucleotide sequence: TGTGCCAGCGGGGGGAAGGGGTTTGACACTGAAGCTTTCTTT. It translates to CASGGKGFDTEAFF.

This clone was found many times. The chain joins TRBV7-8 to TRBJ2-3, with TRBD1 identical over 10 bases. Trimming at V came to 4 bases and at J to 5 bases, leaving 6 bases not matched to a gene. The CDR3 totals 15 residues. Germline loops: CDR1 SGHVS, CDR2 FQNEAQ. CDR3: CASSWTGGAGDTQYF. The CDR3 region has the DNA TGTGCCAGCAGCTGGACAGGGGGTGCGGGAGATACGCAGTATTTT.

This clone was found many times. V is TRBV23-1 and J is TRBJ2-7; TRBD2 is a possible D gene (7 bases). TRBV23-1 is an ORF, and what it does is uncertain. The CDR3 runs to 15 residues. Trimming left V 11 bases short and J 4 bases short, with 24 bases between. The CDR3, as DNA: TGCGCCCCGGTCTCCGGGGGGCGTTTCTCGTACGAGCAGTACTTC. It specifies CAPVSGGRFSYEQYF.

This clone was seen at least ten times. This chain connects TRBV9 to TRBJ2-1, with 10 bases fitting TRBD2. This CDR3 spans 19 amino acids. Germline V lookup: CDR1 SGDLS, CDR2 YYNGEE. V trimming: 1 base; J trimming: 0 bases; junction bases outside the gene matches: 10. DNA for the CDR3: TGTGCCAGCAGCGTATCTAGGCTAGCGGGGGTTTTCTCCTACAATGAGCAGTTCTTC. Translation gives CASSVSRLAGVFSYNEQFF.

The CDR3 coding sequence is TGTGCCAGCAGTTTACTGACAGGGGCTCCAGGCTATGGCTACACCTTC. Its protein is CASSLLTGAPGYGYTF. The chain recombines TRBV27 with TRBJ1-2, with 8 bases aligning to TRBD1. The CDR3 consists of 16 residues. From germline, CDR1 is MNHEY and CDR2 SMNVEV (reference sequence). Unmatched junction bases numbered 9, after V lost 2 bases and J lost 4 bases.